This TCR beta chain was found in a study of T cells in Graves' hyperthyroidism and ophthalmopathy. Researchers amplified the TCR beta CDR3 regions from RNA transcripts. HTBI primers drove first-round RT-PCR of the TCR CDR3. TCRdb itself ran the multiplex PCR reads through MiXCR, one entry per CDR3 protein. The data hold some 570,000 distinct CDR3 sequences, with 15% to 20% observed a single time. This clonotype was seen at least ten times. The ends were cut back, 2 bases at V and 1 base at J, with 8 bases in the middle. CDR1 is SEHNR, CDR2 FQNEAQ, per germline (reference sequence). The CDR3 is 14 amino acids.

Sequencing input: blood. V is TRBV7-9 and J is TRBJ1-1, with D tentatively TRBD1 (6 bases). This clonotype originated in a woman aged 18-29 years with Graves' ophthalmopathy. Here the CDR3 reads CASSLNRENTEAFF. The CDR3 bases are TGTGCCAGCAGCTTAAACAGGGAGAACACTGAAGCTTTCTTT.